These 25 T cell receptor beta chains were all obtained from the same sample, sequenced in a study of blood T cell repertoires in COVID-19. TCRdb keeps only in-frame clones here, not all; method: immunoSEQ multiplex PCR. The profile covers about 72,000 clones, with around 78% appearing a single time and around a sixth taken by the ten largest. The sample consisted of peripheral blood. The receptors were sampled from a woman at least 80 years old with acute or convalescent COVID-19.

The gene calls are TRBV3-1 (or the pseudogene TRBV3-2) and TRBJ1-5; D not resolved. V shed 0 bases and J shed 7 bases, with 7 bases lying between them. CDR3 length: 13 residues. CDR1 is LGHDT and CDR2 is YNNKEL in the germline V gene (reference sequence). The CDR3 nucleotides are TGTGCCAGCAGCCAAGATCTAGACCAGCCCCAGCATTTT. Its protein is CASSQDLDQPQHF.

J is TRBJ2-7 and V is TRBV14; 11 bases line up with TRBD2. V shed 4 bases and J 2 bases; nucleotides not matched to a gene: 7. The germline V gene has CDR1 SGHDN and CDR2 FVKESK. The CDR3 has 16 residues. CDR3 nucleotides: TGTGCCAGCAGCCGAAGGGCGACTAGCGGGACCTACGAGCAGTACTTC. This sequence encodes CASSRRATSGTYEQYF.

The chain combines TRBV5-1 with TRBJ2-7; TRBD1 matches 9 bases. The J segment lost 4 bases and the V segment lost 1 base, leaving 9 bases of the junction unmatched. The CDR3 sequence is 16 residues long. CDR1 and CDR2 from the germline V gene are SGHRS and YFSETQ. Here the CDR3 reads CASSLFPGQGGYEQYF. CDR3 bases: TGCGCCAGCAGCTTGTTTCCGGGACAGGGAGGTTACGAGCAGTACTTC.

The rearrangement joins TRBV24-1 to TRBJ1-6; D possibly corresponds to TRBD1 (5 bases). Deletions cut 5 bases from V and 3 bases from J, with 7 bases between. CDR3 length: 14 residues. Per the germline V gene, CDR1 is KGHDR and CDR2 is SFDVKD. DNA for the CDR3: TGTGCCACCAGTGGGGACTACTATAATTCACCCCTCCACTTT. Translated: CATSGDYYNSPLHF.

V usage is TRBV18 and J usage is TRBJ2-7; 10 bases align to TRBD1. Trimming at V came to 3 bases and at J to 8 bases, leaving 7 bases not matched to a gene. The length of the CDR3 is 14 residues. Germline V lookup: CDR1 KGHSH, CDR2 LQKENI. CDR3 region: CASSPGQGEFKQYF. The CDR3 DNA reads TGTGCCAGCTCACCCGGACAGGGGGAGTTTAAGCAGTACTTC.

This clone has a handful of counts. V usage is TRBV7-9 and J usage is TRBJ2-7; 9 positions match TRBD1. V shed 2 bases, J shed 5 bases, and the junction held 7 bases outside the gene matches. This CDR3 region has 15 residues. Germline loops: CDR1 SEHNR, CDR2 FQNEAQ (reference sequence). DNA of the CDR3: TGTGCCAGCAGCTTATTGGGACAGGGTCTCCACGAGCAGTACTTC. Its translation: CASSLLGQGLHEQYF.

The rearrangement joins TRBV4-2 to TRBJ1-1; D is unresolved. Trimming took off 0 bases at V and 1 base at J, with 12 bases between the two ends. The CDR3 runs to 16 residues. Germline V gene sequence: CDR1 LGHNA, CDR2 YNFKEQ. The CDR3 spells CASSQDPWTENTEAFF. The CDR3 DNA reads as TGTGCCAGCAGCCAAGATCCCTGGACTGAGAACACTGAAGCTTTCTTT.

The chain has TRBV30 and TRBJ1-1; 8 positions agree with TRBD1. Germline V CDR1 and CDR2: GTSNPN, SVGIG (reference sequence). The CDR3 extends over 14 amino acids. V gave up 0 bases and J gave up 8 bases; unmatched junction bases: 8. DNA of the CDR3: TGTGCCTGGAGTGTTATCGGACAGGGAGCCGAAGCTTTCTTT. The encoded protein is CAWSVIGQGAEAFF.

The genes are TRBV6-6 and TRBJ1-3; 7 bases align to TRBD1. Per germline, CDR1 MNHNY and CDR2 SVGAGI (reference sequence). V was clipped by 8 bases and J by 4 bases; unmatched bases: 5. CDR3 length: 13 residues. The CDR3, as DNA: TGTGCCAGCGCGACAGGGACGGGAAACACCATATATTTT. This sequence encodes CASATGTGNTIYF.

The chain employs TRBV10-3 and TRBJ1-5, with a tentative D call TRBD1 (5 bases). Germline V gives CDR1 ENHRY, CDR2 SYGVKD. V was clipped by 4 bases and J by 4 bases, with 11 bases between them. The CDR3 runs to 14 residues. CDR3 sequence reads: CAISAGEGNQPQHF. CDR3 sequence (DNA): TGTGCCATCAGTGCGGGGGAAGGAAATCAGCCCCAGCATTTT.

V usage is TRBV7-2 and J usage is TRBJ2-5; 9 bases match TRBD2. The ends lost 1 base at V and 4 bases at J; junction bases unmatched: 1. There are 14 residues in the CDR3. Germline CDR1 and CDR2: SGHTA and FQGNSA. CDR3 loop: CASSLGAGGETQYF. The CDR3 DNA is TGTGCCAGCAGCTTAGGAGCGGGGGGAGAGACCCAGTACTTC.

The chain combines TRBV27 with TRBJ1-5; D call uncertain. V was trimmed by 3 bases and J by 3 bases, leaving 12 bases between them. The CDR3 totals 15 residues. The germline V gene has CDR1 MNHEY and CDR2 SMNVEV (reference sequence). CDR3 sequence (DNA): TGTGCCAGCAGTTTGATGGGAGGATACAATCAGCCCCAGCATTTT. This translates into CASSLMGGYNQPQHF.

This sequence joins TRBV7-8 and TRBJ1-5; D gene uncertain. Trimming removed 1 base at V and 6 bases at J, with 13 bases between. CDR1 and CDR2 (germline): SGHVS, FQNEAQ. CDR3 size: 15 residues. The CDR3 nucleotides read TGTGCCAGCAGCTTAGATTCTTCGGGAGGTCAGCCCCAGCATTTT. Its translation: CASSLDSSGGQPQHF.

V usage is TRBV18 and J usage is TRBJ1-5; D uncertain. V lost 2 bases and J lost 7, with 9 bases in between. Germline values: CDR1 KGHSH, CDR2 LQKENI. This CDR3 is built from 13 residues. In DNA form, the CDR3 reads TGTGCCAGCTCACCAGACGACAACCAGCCCCAGCATTTT. Protein sequence: CASSPDDNQPQHF.

The chain recombines TRBV5-6 with TRBJ2-5; D may be TRBD2 (5 bases). Trimming cost V 1 base and J 5 bases, with 18 bases left between them. The CDR3 length is 16 residues. Looked up from germline, CDR1 is SGHDT and CDR2 is YYEEEE. The CDR3 region has the DNA TGTGCCAGCAGCTTGTTTGAGGGAGAGGTCTGGGAGACCCAGTACTTC. This codes for CASSLFEGEVWETQYF.

The chain has TRBV3-1 (or the pseudogene TRBV3-2) and TRBJ1-5, with D uncertain. The germline V gene encodes CDR1 LGHDT and CDR2 YNNKEL (reference sequence). The CDR3 runs 15 residues. V was clipped by 6 bases and J by 6 bases, with 18 bases between them. In DNA form, the CDR3 reads TGTGCCAGCAGTCCCGACACGTCTGGTGTTCAGCCCCAGCATTTT. Its translation is CASSPDTSGVQPQHF.

The chain is built from TRBV6-4 and TRBJ2-4, with 11 bases fitting TRBD2. CDR1 is MRHNA and CDR2 is SNTAGT in the germline V gene. This CDR3 is 17 amino acids long. V trimming: 4 bases; J trimming: 0 bases; junction bases outside the gene matches: 5. CDR3 residues: CASSGLAGGLAKNIQYF. The CDR3 bases are TGTGCCAGCAGTGGGCTAGCGGGAGGACTAGCCAAAAACATTCAGTACTTC.

The chain is built from TRBV19 and TRBJ2-7, with TRBD1 matching over 10 bases. Germline trimming cut 4 bases from V and 5 bases from J; bases unmatched to any gene: 11. CDR1 and CDR2 from the germline V gene are LNHDA and SQIVND (reference sequence). CDR3 size: 16 residues. The CDR3 sequence is CASSSLGQGNEHEQYF. CDR3 nucleotide sequence: TGTGCCAGTAGTAGTTTGGGACAGGGGAACGAGCACGAGCAGTACTTC.

V gene TRBV6-5 combines with J gene TRBJ2-3; the D gene is possibly TRBD2 (5 bases). Germline V gene sequence: CDR1 MNHEY, CDR2 SVGAGI. This CDR3 region has 13 residues. V was cut by 2 bases and J by 8 bases, with 11 bases left in between. The CDR3 reads CASSYEGVGTQYF. For the CDR3, the DNA is TGTGCCAGCAGTTACGAGGGCGTGGGTACGCAGTATTTT.

The V and J genes are TRBV19 and TRBJ2-7, with D maybe TRBD1 (6 bases). Trimming pared 3 bases from V and 7 bases from J, leaving 10 bases between. Germline-derived CDR1 and CDR2 are LNHDA and SQIVND (reference sequence). The CDR3 has 12 residues. The CDR3 DNA sequence: TGTGCCAGTAGTATCCTTGGACAGGAGCAGTACTTC. Protein sequence: CASSILGQEQYF. Full variable domain (missing parts from reference TRBV19 and TRBJ2-7): DGGITQSPKYLFRKEGQNVTLSCEQNLNHDAMYWYRQDPGQGLRLIYYSQIVNDFQKGDIAEGYSVSREKKESFPLTVTSAQKNPTAFYLCASSILGQEQYFGPGTRLTVT.

The rearrangement joins TRBV12-3 or TRBV12-4 to TRBJ2-7, with TRBD2 matching 11 bases. The CDR3 has 11 amino acids. The CDR3 here is CASSLGLAVQV. CDR3 DNA sequence: TGTGCCAGCAGCCTGGGACTAGCGGTACAGGTG.

This chain joins TRBV21-1 and TRBJ1-1; TRBD1, the table's D call, lacks a check against the DNA. TRBV21-1 is shown as a pseudogene. The CDR3 extends over 17 amino acids. This CDR3 is CASSKSWETGGDTEAFF. The CDR3 region has the DNA TGTGCCAGCAGCAAAAGCTGGGAGACAGGGGGGGACACTGAAGCTTTCTTT.

J is TRBJ2-5 and V is TRBV2; the D is unclear. With 2 bases removed from V and 2 bases from J, the gap between germline ends came to 15 bases. This CDR3 has 16 amino acids. The germline V gene encodes CDR1 SNHLY and CDR2 FYNNEI. The CDR3 bases are TGTGCCAGCAGTGAAATGGTACAGAGAGCACAAGAGACCCAGTACTTC. Its protein is CASSEMVQRAQETQYF.

The rearrangement links TRBV3-1 (or the pseudogene TRBV3-2) to TRBJ1-1; D is perhaps TRBD1 (5 bases). V dropped 1 base and J dropped 6 bases, with 9 bases sitting between them. The CDR3 extends over 13 amino acids. Germline lookup yields CDR1 LGHDT and CDR2 YNNKEL (reference sequence). CDR3 protein: CASSQGGGAEAFF. DNA for the CDR3: TGTGCCAGCAGCCAAGGTGGAGGGGCTGAAGCTTTCTTT.

The V call is TRBV27, the J call TRBJ1-5; TRBD1 aligns across 8 bases. CDR1 MNHEY and CDR2 SMNVEV come from the germline V gene (reference sequence). The CDR3 consists of 15 residues. The ends lost 4 bases at V and 4 bases at J; junction bases unmatched: 6. CDR3 sequence: CASSSGTGINQPQHF. CDR3 nucleotides: TGTGCCAGCAGTTCCGGGACAGGCATTAATCAGCCCCAGCATTTT.